Listed below are T cell receptor beta chains from one sample, sequenced in a study of blood T cell repertoires in COVID-19. Only in-frame clones appear in the TCRdb table, and some are missing; sequencing was by immunoSEQ multiplex PCR. The sample lists 150,000 to 200,000 clones; roughly 80% were seen once. The sequencing sample was made of peripheral blood. These receptors all stem from a woman aged 80 or older with COVID-19, enrolled during active disease. Each CDR3 is given with its conserved first and last residue. Fields, in order: V gene, D gene, clone size, J gene, CDR3 DNA, CDR3 protein. D genes are given only for firm matches. The size field is filled for only some rows; it gives once, few, many or a size class.

V: TRBV5-1; D: TRBD1; size: NA; J: TRBJ2-5; DNA: TGCGCCAGCAGGGCAACCGGGACAGGCGAGGAGACCCAGTACTTC; CDR3: CASRATGTGEETQYF
V: TRBV5-1; D: TRBD2; size: NA; J: TRBJ2-7; DNA: TGCGCCAGCAGCTCGCTAGCGGGAGAGGGAGAGCAGTACTTC; CDR3: CASSSLAGEGEQYF
V: TRBV5-1; D: TRBD1; size: NA; J: TRBJ1-4; DNA: TGCGCCAGCAAGGGGACAGGGGTAGTTAATGAAAAACTGTTTTTT; CDR3: CASKGTGVVNEKLFF
V: TRBV6-6; D: NA; size: once; J: TRBJ1-5; DNA: TGTGCCAGCAGTACCCCGGGGATCATCAATCAGCCCCAGCATTTT; CDR3: CASSTPGIINQPQHF
V: TRBV23-1; D: TRBD1; size: NA; J: TRBJ1-5; DNA: TGCGCCAGCGGGACCGGGACAGATAGCAATCAGCCCCAGCATTTT; CDR3: CASGTGTDSNQPQHF
V: TRBV19; D: NA; size: NA; J: TRBJ2-6; DNA: TGTGCCAGTACCGGAGGGGGCACTGGGGCCAACGTCCTGACTTTC; CDR3: CASTGGGTGANVLTF
V: TRBV6-6; D: TRBD1; size: NA; J: TRBJ2-3; DNA: TGTGCCAGCAGTCCTCCAGGGACAGGGGGTGCCACAGATACGCAGTATTTT; CDR3: CASSPPGTGGATDTQYF
V: TRBV9; D: NA; size: NA; J: TRBJ1-1; DNA: TGTGCCAGCGGGGACGGGAGAGGGAACACTGAAGCTTTCTTT; CDR3: CASGDGRGNTEAFF
V: TRBV3-1/TRBV3-2; D: NA; size: once; J: TRBJ2-3; DNA: TGTGCCAGCAGCCAAGAGCTGGGGGGGCCCACAGATACGCAGTATTTT; CDR3: CASSQELGGPTDTQYF
V: TRBV5-6; D: NA; size: NA; J: TRBJ1-2; DNA: TGTGCCAGCAGCTTGAACGCCATCACATCTAACTATGGCTACACCTTC; CDR3: CASSLNAITSNYGYTF
V: TRBV11-2; D: TRBD2; size: NA; J: TRBJ2-7; DNA: TGTGCCAGCAGCGCCTCTCTAGCGGGAGGATCCTACGAGCAGTACTTC; CDR3: CASSASLAGGSYEQYF
V: TRBV3-1/TRBV3-2; D: TRBD1; size: NA; J: TRBJ2-7; DNA: TGTGCCAGCAGCCCCCTTGGGACAGGGGGAGAGCAGTACTTC; CDR3: CASSPLGTGGEQYF
V: TRBV27; D: NA; size: NA; J: TRBJ1-6; DNA: TGTGCCAGCAGCTCACACGAGGGTTGGAATTCACCCCTCCACTTT; CDR3: CASSSHEGWNSPLHF
V: TRBV6-5; D: NA; size: NA; J: TRBJ2-7; DNA: TGTGCCAGCACTCTTAAAGGGGGACAAACCTACGAGCAGTACTTC; CDR3: CASTLKGGQTYEQYF
V: TRBV6-5; D: NA; size: NA; J: TRBJ1-1; DNA: TGTGCCAGCAGAAAAGACAGGTCTTGGGGAGCTTTCTTT; CDR3: CASRKDRSWGAFF
V: TRBV6-6; D: TRBD1; size: NA; J: TRBJ1-6; DNA: TGTGCCAGCAGCCAGACAGGGGGGAATTCACCCCTCCACTTT; CDR3: CASSQTGGNSPLHF
V: TRBV27; D: TRBD2; size: few; J: TRBJ2-3; DNA: TGTGCCAGCAGCCCGCGGGGCGGGGGACCCCCGGATACGCAGTATTTT; CDR3: CASSPRGGGPPDTQYF
V: TRBV7-7; D: NA; size: NA; J: TRBJ2-5; DNA: TGTGCTAGCAGCTTAGGGGTTCTGTCCCCCGGGGTGGAGACCCAGTACTTC; CDR3: CASSLGVLSPGVETQYF
V: TRBV20-1; D: NA; size: NA; J: TRBJ2-1; DNA: TGCAGTGCTGGTCGGTACAATGAGCAGTTCTTC; CDR3: CSAGRYNEQFF
V: TRBV3-1/TRBV3-2; D: NA; size: few; J: TRBJ2-5; DNA: TGTGCCAGCAGCCAAGTTCCAGGGCGTGAGACCCAGTACTTC; CDR3: CASSQVPGRETQYF
V: TRBV4-1; D: TRBD1; size: once; J: TRBJ2-1; DNA: TGCGCCAGCAGCCACGGACAGGGGGACAATGAGCAGTTCTTC; CDR3: CASSHGQGDNEQFF
V: TRBV19; D: TRBD1; size: NA; J: TRBJ1-2; DNA: TGTGCCAGTAGTCGCCGCTCCGGGACAGGGTCTGGCTACACCTTC; CDR3: CASSRRSGTGSGYTF
V: TRBV6-5; D: TRBD1; size: NA; J: TRBJ2-3; DNA: TGTGCCAGCAGTCCTATGCAGCCAGGGGGTACGCAGTATTTT; CDR3: CASSPMQPGGTQYF
V: TRBV11-2; D: TRBD1; size: NA; J: TRBJ2-7; DNA: TGTGCCAGCAGCCGGGACAGGGGGCTTGAGCAGTACTTC; CDR3: CASSRDRGLEQYF
V: TRBV7-6; D: NA; size: NA; J: TRBJ1-1; DNA: TGTGCCAGCAGCTTAGCTCCAGGGAAGATGAACACTGAAGCTTTCTTT; CDR3: CASSLAPGKMNTEAFF
V: TRBV6-5; D: TRBD1; size: NA; J: TRBJ1-5; DNA: TGTGCCAGCACTTCAGCTAGGGACAGGGGTCAGCCCCAGCATTTT; CDR3: CASTSARDRGQPQHF
V: TRBV9; D: TRBD1; size: NA; J: TRBJ1-4; DNA: TGTGCCAGCAGCCTGGACAGGGGGCCTACTAATGAAAAACTGTTTTTT; CDR3: CASSLDRGPTNEKLFF
V: TRBV29-1; D: NA; size: NA; J: TRBJ2-5; DNA: TGCAGCGTTGACCTCAGGGGAAAGACCCAGTACTTC; CDR3: CSVDLRGKTQYF
V: TRBV15; D: TRBD1; size: once; J: TRBJ1-5; DNA: TGTGCCACCAGCAGTATGATCGGGACAGTGTATAGCAATCAGCCCCAGCATTTT; CDR3: CATSSMIGTVYSNQPQHF
V: TRBV5-4; D: NA; size: NA; J: TRBJ1-1; DNA: TGTGCCAGCAGCTTATCTTTGGCAGGTACCACTGAAGCTTTCTTT; CDR3: CASSLSLAGTTEAFF
V: TRBV5-6; D: NA; size: once; J: TRBJ1-5; DNA: TGTGCCAGCAGCAAAACAGGATTCACCGGCAAGAATCAGCCCCAGCATTTT; CDR3: CASSKTGFTGKNQPQHF
V: TRBV13; D: TRBD1; size: NA; J: TRBJ1-1; DNA: TGTGCCAGCAGCCAGGGGACAGGAGGGGCTGAAGCTTTCTTT; CDR3: CASSQGTGGAEAFF
V: TRBV29-1; D: NA; size: NA; J: TRBJ1-2; DNA: TGCAGCGTTCTCACAGGGACCAACTATGGCTACACCTTC; CDR3: CSVLTGTNYGYTF
V: TRBV10-3; D: NA; size: NA; J: TRBJ1-1; DNA: TGTGCCATCAGTGAGTTTGAGGTAAACACTGAAGCTTTCTTT; CDR3: CAISEFEVNTEAFF
V: TRBV5-1; D: NA; size: NA; J: TRBJ2-7; DNA: TGCGCCAGCAGCAGCGGTTCGGCTGTTCACGAGCAGTACTTC; CDR3: CASSSGSAVHEQYF
V: TRBV2; D: TRBD1; size: NA; J: TRBJ1-5; DNA: TGTGCCAGCACTGACGGACAGGGGGCAAGGAGCAATCAGCCCCAGCATTTT; CDR3: CASTDGQGARSNQPQHF
V: TRBV3-1/TRBV3-2; D: TRBD1; size: NA; J: TRBJ2-6; DNA: TGTGCCAGCAGCCCGTCGGGACAGGGGGCGCTTAATGGGGCCAACGTCCTGACTTTC; CDR3: CASSPSGQGALNGANVLTF
V: TRBV7-9; D: NA; size: NA; J: TRBJ2-3; DNA: TGTGCCAGCAGCCTCGCCAGGGGGGCTAGGGATACGCAGTATTTT; CDR3: CASSLARGARDTQYF
V: TRBV7-3; D: TRBD2; size: NA; J: TRBJ2-4; DNA: TGTGCCAGCAGCTCCGGACTAGCGGGAGCCCAGGGGAACATTCAGTACTTC; CDR3: CASSSGLAGAQGNIQYF
V: TRBV18; D: NA; size: NA; J: TRBJ1-2; DNA: TGTGCCAGCTCACCAAACGGGGAGAACTATGGCTACACCTTC; CDR3: CASSPNGENYGYTF
V: TRBV6-5; D: NA; size: NA; J: TRBJ1-2; DNA: TGTGCCAGCAGCCCGGGGTCCTACTATGGCTACACCTTC; CDR3: CASSPGSYYGYTF
V: TRBV18; D: NA; size: NA; J: TRBJ2-5; DNA: TGTGCCAGCTCACCGGGGCGTCGAGAGACCCAGTACTTC; CDR3: CASSPGRRETQYF
V: TRBV19; D: TRBD2; size: NA; J: TRBJ2-1; DNA: TGTGCCAGTAGTCGGGCGGGAGGTAGCTCCTACAATGAGCAGTTCTTC; CDR3: CASSRAGGSSYNEQFF
V: TRBV28; D: NA; size: NA; J: TRBJ2-7; DNA: TGTGCCAGCAGTTTATCCAGCAGGGGCCAGTACTTC; CDR3: CASSLSSRGQYF
V: TRBV29-1; D: NA; size: NA; J: TRBJ1-1; DNA: TGCAGCGTGGGGACTCAGAACACTGAAGCTTTCTTT; CDR3: CSVGTQNTEAFF
V: TRBV13; D: NA; size: NA; J: TRBJ2-1; DNA: TGTGCCAGCAGCTATCAACGGGATCGGATCTTC; CDR3: CASSYQRDRIF
V: TRBV14; D: NA; size: NA; J: TRBJ2-1; DNA: TGTGCCAGCAGCCAAGATCCCCGGGTGGGGCGGAGCAATGAGCAGTTCTTC; CDR3: CASSQDPRVGRSNEQFF
V: TRBV19; D: TRBD1; size: NA; J: TRBJ1-2; DNA: TGTGCCAGTTCTCGGACAGGCGACTATGGCTACACCTTC; CDR3: CASSRTGDYGYTF
V: TRBV29-1; D: NA; size: NA; J: TRBJ2-3; DNA: TGCAGCGCCCTACGGTTCACGACAGATACGCAGTATTTT; CDR3: CSALRFTTDTQYF
V: TRBV20-1; D: NA; size: NA; J: TRBJ1-2; DNA: TGCAGTGCTAGAGACCAAGGGGTCGCAGGCTTC; CDR3: CSARDQGVAGF
V: TRBV4-2; D: TRBD1; size: NA; J: TRBJ1-4; DNA: TGTGCCAGCAGCCAAATCGGGACAGACTCTAATGAAAAACTGTTTTTT; CDR3: CASSQIGTDSNEKLFF
V: TRBV13; D: NA; size: NA; J: TRBJ1-2; DNA: TGTGCCAGCAGCCCCTCGGGAGGGTTCTCTGGCTACACCTTC; CDR3: CASSPSGGFSGYTF
V: TRBV12-3/TRBV12-4; D: TRBD1; size: NA; J: TRBJ1-2; DNA: TGTGCCAGCAGCCGACAGGGTACCTACACCTTC; CDR3: CASSRQGTYTF
V: TRBV28; D: NA; size: NA; J: TRBJ2-7; DNA: TGTGCCAGCAGTCGGTACGGGGACACCTACGAGCAGTACTTC; CDR3: CASSRYGDTYEQYF
V: TRBV6-5; D: NA; size: NA; J: TRBJ1-1; DNA: TGTGCCAGCCGGAGGGACGGCATGAACACTGAAGCTTTCTTT; CDR3: CASRRDGMNTEAFF
V: TRBV2; D: NA; size: NA; J: TRBJ1-1; DNA: TGTGCCAGCTCCCGCGTGGGCGGGCCGAACACTGAAGCTTTCTTT; CDR3: CASSRVGGPNTEAFF
V: TRBV21-1; D: NA; size: few; J: TRBJ1-6; DNA: TGTGCCAGCAACAGGGGTGTATTGGATAATTCACCCCTCCACTTT; CDR3: CASNRGVLDNSPLHF
V: TRBV6-5; D: NA; size: NA; J: TRBJ1-2; DNA: TGTGCCAGCACCCCCTCGGGGGGCTTCTATGGCTACACCTTC; CDR3: CASTPSGGFYGYTF
V: TRBV5-5; D: NA; size: NA; J: TRBJ1-1; DNA: TGTGCCAGCAGCTTTTTTGTCCAGGGTGAAGCTTTCTTT; CDR3: CASSFFVQGEAFF
V: TRBV7-9; D: NA; size: NA; J: TRBJ1-6; DNA: TGTGCCAGCACCCAAATGACACCCAATAATTCACCCCTCCACTTT; CDR3: CASTQMTPNNSPLHF